This passage covers 5 T cell receptor beta chains from one sample sequenced in a study of human T cells and chemical hapten exposure. Noted time point: patch test 3, about 24 weeks after DPC sensitization. Regarding treatment: therapeutic diphenylcyclopropenone sensitization with weekly scalp DPC. TCRdb recomputed calls from the RACE reads with MiXCR, one row per CDR3 protein. This table has 50,000 to 75,000 distinct CDR3 sequences, around 10% appearing once. The sample consisted of whole blood, taken in connection with sensitization to the hapten diphenylcyclopropenone (DPC). All receptors derive from a woman aged 25-40 years with alopecia areata. Some clones in this sample may be carry-over from other donors' samples.

The chain carries TRBV27 and TRBJ2-7; 10 bases are shared with TRBD2. The CDR3 sequence is 14 residues long. V was pared by 2 bases and J by 5 bases, with 3 bases of the junction left unmatched. CDR1 is MNHEY, CDR2 SMNVEV, per germline (reference sequence). CDR3 loop: CASSLGAGGDEQYF. The CDR3 bases are TGTGCCAGCAGTTTAGGAGCGGGAGGGGACGAGCAGTACTTC.

The chain uses TRBV4-1 and TRBJ1-1, with a possible D match to TRBD1 (5 bases). The CDR3 has 15 residues. The V end was cut by 2 bases, the J end by 0 bases, with 10 bases between. Germline CDR1 MGHRA, CDR2 YSYEKL. CDR3: CASSQSTGMNTEAFF. CDR3 in DNA: TGCGCCAGCAGCCAAAGCACAGGTATGAACACTGAAGCTTTCTTT.

The sample holds a few counts of this clonotype. This CDR3 is CSARGDIDEKLFF. In nucleotides, the CDR3 is TGCAGTGCCCGGGGGGACATTGATGAAAAACTGTTTTTT. The chain joins TRBV20-1 to TRBJ1-4; D possibly corresponds to TRBD1 (6 bases). The ends were cut back, 6 bases at V and 6 bases at J, with 14 bases in the middle. Germline lookup yields CDR1 DFQATT and CDR2 SNEGSKA (reference sequence). This CDR3 comprises 13 residues.

The gene calls are TRBV28 and TRBJ1-1; D not certain. Trimming left V 6 bases short and J 0 bases short, with 5 bases between. The V gene's germline CDR1 is MDHEN and CDR2 SYDVKM. CDR3 length equals 12 residues. Here the CDR3 reads CASRIMNTEAFF. The CDR3 coding sequence is TGTGCCAGCAGGATCATGAACACTGAAGCTTTCTTT.

This clonotype was seen a handful of times. J is TRBJ2-2 and V is TRBV3-1; 9 nucleotides match TRBD2. This CDR3 spans 16 amino acids. CDR1 and CDR2 from the germline V gene are LGHDT and YNNKEL (reference sequence). J lost 4 bases, V lost 0 bases, and 3 bases had no gene match. Written as DNA, the CDR3 is TGTGCCAGCAGCCAAGACCTAGCGGGGCTCACCGGGGAGCTGTTTTTT. Its translation is CASSQDLAGLTGELFF.